These 3 T cell receptor beta chains originate from one sample sequenced in a study of identifying expanded T cells in peripheral blood. The protocol was immunoSEQ multiplex PCR, while the TCRdb copy is restricted to in-frame clones and leaves out a portion. The sample yields about 86,000 clones, about 85% seen once. Sequenced: blood. The receptors were gathered from a person aged 18 to 75 in good health.

The rearrangement joins TRBV30 to TRBJ2-1; D is possibly TRBD1 (6 bases). This CDR3 spans 14 amino acids. Per the germline V gene, CDR1 is GTSNPN and CDR2 is SVGIG (reference sequence). Trimming removed 2 bases from V and 6 bases from J, with 14 bases in between. CDR3 DNA: TGTGCCTGGAGTTACAGGGCAGGGGCCAATGAGCAGTTCTTC. Translation: CAWSYRAGANEQFF.

This chain connects TRBV7-2 to TRBJ2-3; D not resolved. V was pared by 4 bases and J by 0 bases, with 14 bases between. This CDR3 contains 16 residues. Per germline, CDR1 SGHTA and CDR2 FQGNSA. CDR3 sequence: CASSYKAIQSTDTQYF. DNA of the CDR3: TGTGCCAGCAGCTATAAGGCGATCCAGAGCACAGATACGCAGTATTTT.

This clone was observed a single time. Mismatch with germline at one junction end may stem from a read error. The J gene is TRBJ2-1, the V gene TRBV11-3; D possibly corresponds to TRBD2 (6 bases). The V gene's germline CDR1 is SGHNT and CDR2 YENEEA. The CDR3 is 16 residues long. This CDR3 reads CVSSYRDSSSYNEQFF. As DNA, the CDR3 is TGTGTCAGCAGCTACCGGGACTCAAGCTCCTACAATGAGCAGTTCTTC.